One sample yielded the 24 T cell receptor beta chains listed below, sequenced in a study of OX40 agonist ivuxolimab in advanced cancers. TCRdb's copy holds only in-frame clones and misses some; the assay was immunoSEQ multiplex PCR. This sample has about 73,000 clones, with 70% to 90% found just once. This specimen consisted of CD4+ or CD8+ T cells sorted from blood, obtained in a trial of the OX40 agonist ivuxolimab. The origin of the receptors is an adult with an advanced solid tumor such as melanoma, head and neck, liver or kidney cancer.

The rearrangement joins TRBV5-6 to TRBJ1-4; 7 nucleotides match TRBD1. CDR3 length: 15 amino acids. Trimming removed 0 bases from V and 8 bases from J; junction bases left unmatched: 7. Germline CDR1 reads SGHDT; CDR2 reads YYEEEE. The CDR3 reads CASSLGGGPREKLFF. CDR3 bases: TGTGCCAGCAGCTTGGGAGGGGGCCCGAGGGAAAAACTGTTTTTT.

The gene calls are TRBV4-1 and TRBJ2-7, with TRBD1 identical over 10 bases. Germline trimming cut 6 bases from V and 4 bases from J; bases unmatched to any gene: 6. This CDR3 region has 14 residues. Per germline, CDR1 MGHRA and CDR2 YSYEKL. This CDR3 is CASRAGQGLYEQYF. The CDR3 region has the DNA TGCGCCAGCAGGGCGGGACAGGGGCTATACGAGCAGTACTTC.

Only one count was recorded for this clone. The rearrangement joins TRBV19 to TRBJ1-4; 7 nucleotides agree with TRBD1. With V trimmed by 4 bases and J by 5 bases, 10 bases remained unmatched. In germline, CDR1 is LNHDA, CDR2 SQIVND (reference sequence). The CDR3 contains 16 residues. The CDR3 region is CASSTRPGQMNEKLFF. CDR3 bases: TGTGCCAGTAGTACTAGACCGGGACAGATGAATGAAAAACTGTTTTTT.

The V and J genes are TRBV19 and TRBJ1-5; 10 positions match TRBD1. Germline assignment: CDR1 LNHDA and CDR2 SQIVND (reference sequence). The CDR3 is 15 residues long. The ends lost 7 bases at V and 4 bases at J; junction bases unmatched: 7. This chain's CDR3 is CASTLGDRGNQPQHF. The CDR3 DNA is TGTGCCAGTACCCTAGGGGACAGGGGTAATCAGCCCCAGCATTTT.

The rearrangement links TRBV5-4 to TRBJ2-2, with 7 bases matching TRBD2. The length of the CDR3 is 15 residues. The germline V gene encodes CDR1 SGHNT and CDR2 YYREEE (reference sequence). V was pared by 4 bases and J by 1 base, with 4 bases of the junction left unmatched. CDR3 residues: CASSLSSGNTGELFF. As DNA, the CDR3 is TGTGCCAGCAGCCTCTCTAGCGGGAACACCGGGGAGCTGTTTTTT.

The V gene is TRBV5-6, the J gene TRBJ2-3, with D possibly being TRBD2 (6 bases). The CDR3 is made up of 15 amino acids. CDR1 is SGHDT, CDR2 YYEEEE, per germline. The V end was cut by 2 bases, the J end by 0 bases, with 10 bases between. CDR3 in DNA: TGTGCCAGCAGCTTAAGCGGGTCAAGCACAGATACGCAGTATTTT. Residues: CASSLSGSSTDTQYF.

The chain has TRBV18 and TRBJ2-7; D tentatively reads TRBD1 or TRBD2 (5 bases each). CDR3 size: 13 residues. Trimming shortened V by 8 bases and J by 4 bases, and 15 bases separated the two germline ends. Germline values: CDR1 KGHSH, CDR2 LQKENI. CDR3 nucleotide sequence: TGTGCCAGCGCCTTTGGGGGTGGATACGAGCAGTACTTC. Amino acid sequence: CASAFGGGYEQYF.

The CDR3 reads CASSLEGGQGYEQYF. The CDR3, as DNA: TGTGCCAGCAGCTTAGAAGGAGGTCAGGGCTACGAGCAGTACTTC. V usage is TRBV7-9 and J usage is TRBJ2-7; either TRBD1 or TRBD2 may supply D (5 bases each). V was pared by 1 base and J by 3 bases, with 13 bases between. The CDR3 has 15 amino acids. CDR1 is SEHNR and CDR2 is FQNEAQ in the germline V gene (reference sequence).

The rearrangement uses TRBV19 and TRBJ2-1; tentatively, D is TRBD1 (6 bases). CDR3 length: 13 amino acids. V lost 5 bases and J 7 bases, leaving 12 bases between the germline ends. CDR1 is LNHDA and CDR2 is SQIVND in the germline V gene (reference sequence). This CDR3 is CASSPVQGNEQFF. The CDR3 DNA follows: TGTGCCAGTAGTCCGGTACAGGGAAATGAGCAGTTCTTC.

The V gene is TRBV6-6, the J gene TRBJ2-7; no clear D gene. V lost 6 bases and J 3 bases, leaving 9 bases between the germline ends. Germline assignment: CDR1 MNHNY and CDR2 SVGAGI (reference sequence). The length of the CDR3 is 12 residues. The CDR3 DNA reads TGTGCCAGCAGCACTTGGGACTACGAGCAGTACTTC. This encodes CASSTWDYEQYF.

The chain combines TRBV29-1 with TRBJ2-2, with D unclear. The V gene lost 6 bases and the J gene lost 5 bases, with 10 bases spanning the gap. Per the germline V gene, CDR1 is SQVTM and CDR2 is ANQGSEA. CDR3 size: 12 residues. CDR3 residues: CSVWVWTGELFF. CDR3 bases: TGCAGCGTATGGGTTTGGACCGGGGAGCTGTTTTTT.

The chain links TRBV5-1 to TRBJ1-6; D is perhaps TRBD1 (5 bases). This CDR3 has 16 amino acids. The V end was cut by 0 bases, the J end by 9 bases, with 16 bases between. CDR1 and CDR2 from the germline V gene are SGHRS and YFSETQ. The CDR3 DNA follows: TGCGCCAGCAGCTTGGCGGGCTTGGGCGGGACTTCACCCCTCCACTTT. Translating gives CASSLAGLGGTSPLHF.

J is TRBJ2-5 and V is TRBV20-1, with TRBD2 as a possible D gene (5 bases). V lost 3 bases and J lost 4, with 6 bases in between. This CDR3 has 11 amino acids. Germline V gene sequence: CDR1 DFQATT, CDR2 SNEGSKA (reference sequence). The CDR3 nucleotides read TGCAGTGCTAGGAGCGGAGAGACCCAGTACTTC. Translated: CSARSGETQYF.

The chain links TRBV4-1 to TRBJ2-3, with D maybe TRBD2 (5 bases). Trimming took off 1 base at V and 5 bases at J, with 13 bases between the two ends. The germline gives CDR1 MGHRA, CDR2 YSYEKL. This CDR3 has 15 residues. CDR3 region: CASSQVFPREDTQYF. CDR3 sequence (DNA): TGCGCCAGCAGCCAAGTCTTTCCTCGGGAAGATACGCAGTATTTT.

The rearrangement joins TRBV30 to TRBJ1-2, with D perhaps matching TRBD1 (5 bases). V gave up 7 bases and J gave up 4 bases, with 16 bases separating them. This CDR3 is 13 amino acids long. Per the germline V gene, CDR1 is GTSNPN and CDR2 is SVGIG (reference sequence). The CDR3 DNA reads TGTGCCTTCTATCACGCAGGGTCCTATGGCTACACCTTC. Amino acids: CAFYHAGSYGYTF.

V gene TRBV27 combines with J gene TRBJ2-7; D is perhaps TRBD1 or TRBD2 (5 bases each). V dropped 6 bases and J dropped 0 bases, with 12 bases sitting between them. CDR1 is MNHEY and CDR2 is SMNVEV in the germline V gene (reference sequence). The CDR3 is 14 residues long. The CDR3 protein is CASRGEQFSYEQYF. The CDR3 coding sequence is TGTGCCAGCAGGGGGGAACAGTTCTCCTACGAGCAGTACTTC.

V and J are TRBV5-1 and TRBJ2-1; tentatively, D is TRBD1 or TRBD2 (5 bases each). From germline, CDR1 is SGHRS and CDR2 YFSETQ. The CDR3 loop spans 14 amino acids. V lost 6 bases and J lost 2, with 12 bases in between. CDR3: CASKLRGAYNEQFF. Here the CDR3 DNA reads TGCGCCAGCAAACTGAGGGGAGCCTACAATGAGCAGTTCTTC.

The CDR3 nucleotides read TGCGCCAGCAGCTTGGCGGGAGATGAGCAGTTCTTC. Translated: CASSLAGDEQFF. V and J are TRBV5-1 and TRBJ2-1; D may be TRBD2 (6 bases). The ends were cut back, 0 bases at V and 8 bases at J, with 6 bases in the middle. The germline V gene has CDR1 SGHRS and CDR2 YFSETQ. This CDR3 is built from 12 residues. The full variable domain, rest sourced from reference TRBV5-1 and TRBJ2-1, is KAGVTQTPRYLIKTRGQQVTLSCSPISGHRSVSWYQQTPGQGLQFLFEYFSETQRNKGNFPGRFSGRQFSNSRSEMNVSTLELGDSALYLCASSLAGDEQFFGPGTRLTVL.

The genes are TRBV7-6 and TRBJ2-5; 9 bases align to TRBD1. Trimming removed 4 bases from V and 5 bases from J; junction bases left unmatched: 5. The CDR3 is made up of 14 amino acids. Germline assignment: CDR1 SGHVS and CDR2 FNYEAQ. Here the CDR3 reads CASSWGQGGETQYF. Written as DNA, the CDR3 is TGTGCCAGCAGCTGGGGACAGGGAGGTGAGACCCAGTACTTC.

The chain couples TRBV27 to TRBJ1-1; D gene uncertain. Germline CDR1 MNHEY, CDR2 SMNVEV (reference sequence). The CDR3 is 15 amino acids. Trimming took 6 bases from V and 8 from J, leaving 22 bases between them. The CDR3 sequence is CASSQAFGVTPEAFF. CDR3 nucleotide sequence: TGTGCCAGCAGCCAAGCATTTGGGGTAACTCCAGAAGCTTTCTTT.

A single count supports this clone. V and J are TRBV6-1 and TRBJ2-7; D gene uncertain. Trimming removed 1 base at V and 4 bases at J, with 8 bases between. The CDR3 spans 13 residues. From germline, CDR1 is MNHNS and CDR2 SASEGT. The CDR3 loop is CASSEGREYEQYF. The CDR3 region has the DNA TGTGCCAGCAGTGAAGGCAGAGAATACGAGCAGTACTTC.

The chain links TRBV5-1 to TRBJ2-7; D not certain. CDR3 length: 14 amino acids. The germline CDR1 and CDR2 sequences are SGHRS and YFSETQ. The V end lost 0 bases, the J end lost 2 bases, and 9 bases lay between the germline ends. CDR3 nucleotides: TGCGCCAGCAGCTTGGAAGGGTCCACCTACGAGCAGTACTTC. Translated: CASSLEGSTYEQYF.

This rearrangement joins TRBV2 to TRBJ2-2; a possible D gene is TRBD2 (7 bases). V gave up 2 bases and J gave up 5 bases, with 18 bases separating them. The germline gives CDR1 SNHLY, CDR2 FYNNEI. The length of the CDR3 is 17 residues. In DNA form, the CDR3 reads TGTGCCAGCAGTGAACCCCCAGGCGGGGGCACAACCGGGGAGCTGTTTTTT. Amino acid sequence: CASSEPPGGGTTGELFF.

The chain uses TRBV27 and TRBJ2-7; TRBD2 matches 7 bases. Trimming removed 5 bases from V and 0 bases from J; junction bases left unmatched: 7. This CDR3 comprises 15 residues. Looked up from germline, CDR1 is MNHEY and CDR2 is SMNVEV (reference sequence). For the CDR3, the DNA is TGTGCCAGCAGTCCCGCCGGCGGGAGCTCCTACGAGCAGTACTTC. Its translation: CASSPAGGSSYEQYF.